Presented here are 15 T cell receptor beta chains from one specimen sequenced in a study of OX40 agonist ivuxolimab in advanced cancers. Measured with immunoSEQ multiplex PCR; TCRdb has only the in-frame clones, and not every one. The sample holds fewer than 40,000 clones, around four fifths seen once. The material sequenced was CD4+ or CD8+ T cells sorted from blood, taken in a trial of the OX40 agonist ivuxolimab. Receptors originate from an adult with an advanced solid tumor such as melanoma, head and neck, liver or kidney cancer.

The V call is TRBV28, the J call TRBJ1-1; D not certain. Germline V gene sequence: CDR1 MDHEN, CDR2 SYDVKM. Trimming removed 5 bases from V and 3 bases from J, with 10 bases in between. This CDR3 is built from 13 residues. Written as DNA, the CDR3 is TGTGCCAGCAGTATCGGGTGGGACACTGAAGCTTTCTTT. Translated, it gives CASSIGWDTEAFF.

The chain has TRBV27 and TRBJ1-1; D remains ambiguous. CDR1 and CDR2 (germline): MNHEY, SMNVEV (reference sequence). Trimming cost V 2 bases and J 4 bases, with 8 bases left between them. The CDR3 totals 13 residues. CDR3 DNA sequence: TGTGCCAGCAGTTTACTGGGGAGCACTGAAGCTTTCTTT. It yields the protein CASSLLGSTEAFF.

This clone has just a few counts. This chain's CDR3 is CASRPTSSYEQYF. In DNA form, the CDR3 reads TGTGCCAGCAGGCCAACGAGCTCCTACGAGCAGTACTTC. V gene TRBV2 combines with J gene TRBJ2-7, with D unclear. CDR1 and CDR2 (germline): SNHLY, FYNNEI. This CDR3 has 13 residues. Deletions cut 6 bases from V and 0 bases from J, with 9 bases between.

The rearrangement uses TRBV6-6 and TRBJ1-1; no clear D gene. This CDR3 is 13 amino acids long. Germline CDR1 and CDR2: MNHNY and SVGAGI (reference sequence). V shed 2 bases and J shed 9 bases, with 13 bases lying between them. The CDR3 coding sequence is TGTGCCAGCAGTTACCATAATAGCCAGAAAGCTTTCTTT. Amino acid sequence: CASSYHNSQKAFF.

There are a few counts of this clone. V gene TRBV4-1 combines with J gene TRBJ2-4; tentative D call: TRBD2 (5 bases). Germline V lookup: CDR1 MGHRA, CDR2 YSYEKL. The V gene lost 0 bases and the J gene lost 0 bases, with 18 bases spanning the gap. The CDR3 runs to 19 residues. CDR3 region: CASSQDPWTYLLAKNIQYF. The CDR3 DNA sequence: TGCGCCAGCAGCCAAGACCCTTGGACTTATTTATTAGCCAAAAACATTCAGTACTTC.

V gene TRBV28 combines with J gene TRBJ2-1; 7 positions agree with TRBD2. Germline loops: CDR1 MDHEN, CDR2 SYDVKM. There are 15 residues in the CDR3. Trimming cost V 3 bases and J 4 bases; bases outside gene matches: 6. CDR3 in amino acids: CASSFRSGKYNEQFF. DNA of the CDR3: TGTGCCAGCAGTTTTAGGAGCGGGAAATACAATGAGCAGTTCTTC.

The chain combines TRBV14 with TRBJ2-7; D gene uncertain. Looked up from germline, CDR1 is SGHDN and CDR2 is FVKESK. Trimming took 4 bases from V and 1 from J, leaving 11 bases between them. The CDR3 runs to 14 residues. The CDR3 is CASSLLGQSYEQYF. The CDR3, as DNA: TGTGCCAGCAGCCTCCTAGGTCAATCCTACGAGCAGTACTTC. The whole variable domain, remainder taken from reference TRBV14 and TRBJ2-7, is EAGVTQFPSHSVIEKGQTVTLRCDPISGHDNLYWYRRVMGKEIKFLLHFVKESKQDESGMPNNRFLAERTGGTYSTLKVQPAELEDSGVYFCASSLLGQSYEQYFGPGTRLTVT.

The J gene is TRBJ2-1, the V gene TRBV14; unclear D gene. Germline V gene lookup returns CDR1 SGHDN and CDR2 FVKESK. CDR3 length: 14 amino acids. With 1 base removed from V and 1 base from J, the gap between germline ends came to 5 bases. The CDR3: CASSQVTSYNEQFF. The CDR3 nucleotides are TGTGCCAGCAGCCAAGTGACTTCCTACAATGAGCAGTTCTTC. The full variable domain, in which reference TRBV14 and TRBJ2-1 provide the parts outside the CDR3, is EAGVTQFPSHSVIEKGQTVTLRCDPISGHDNLYWYRRVMGKEIKFLLHFVKESKQDESGMPNNRFLAERTGGTYSTLKVQPAELEDSGVYFCASSQVTSYNEQFFGPGTRLTVL.

This clone was observed once. The chain links TRBV6-5 to TRBJ1-4; D ambiguous. V lost 0 bases to trimming and J lost 11 bases, with 16 bases between them. Per the germline V gene, CDR1 is MNHEY and CDR2 is SVGAGI. This CDR3 has 15 amino acids. CDR3 amino acids: CASSYSTTHHGKLFF. CDR3 DNA sequence: TGTGCCAGCAGTTACTCGACGACCCACCACGGGAAACTGTTTTTT.

This chain joins TRBV27 and TRBJ1-1, with D tentatively TRBD1 (5 bases). The V gene's germline CDR1 is MNHEY and CDR2 SMNVEV (reference sequence). Trimming pared 7 bases from V and 6 bases from J, leaving 21 bases between. The CDR3 runs to 15 residues. This chain's CDR3 is CASTGRGAGMAEAFF. The CDR3 nucleotides read TGTGCCAGCACAGGGAGGGGCGCTGGGATGGCTGAAGCTTTCTTT.

The chain has TRBV2 and TRBJ1-1, with a weak D call TRBD1 (5 bases). The V end was cut by 4 bases, the J end by 5 bases, with 11 bases between. The CDR3 has 13 residues. Germline CDR1 is SNHLY and CDR2 is FYNNEI. The CDR3 nucleotides are TGTGCCAGCAGTGTGGAGGGGAGGACTGAAGCTTTCTTT. This codes for CASSVEGRTEAFF.

The chain has TRBV2 and TRBJ2-5; perhaps TRBD2 as D (6 bases). The CDR3 covers 15 residues. The germline V gene has CDR1 SNHLY and CDR2 FYNNEI. The germline V and J ends were trimmed by 4 bases and 5 bases, with 17 bases remaining between them. The CDR3 bases are TGTGCCAGCAGTGTAATGGGCGGAGGGATGGAGACCCAGTACTTC. Translating gives CASSVMGGGMETQYF.

The chain has TRBV11-2 and TRBJ1-1; D unclear. The CDR3 covers 12 residues. Trimming removed 5 bases at V and 5 bases at J, with 9 bases between. Germline loops: CDR1 SGHAT, CDR2 FQNNGV. CDR3 in DNA: TGTGCCAGCAGCCTGAGTGGGACTGAAGCTTTCTTT. Encoded protein: CASSLSGTEAFF. Full variable domain (rest looked up from reference TRBV11-2 and TRBJ1-1): EAGVAQSPRYKIIEKRQSVAFWCNPISGHATLYWYQQILGQGPKLLIQFQNNGVVDDSQLPKDRFSAERLKGVDSTLKIQPAKLEDSAVYLCASSLSGTEAFFGQGTRLTVV.

The CDR3: CASSLRDSSTLGNEQFF. The DNA for the CDR3 is TGTGCCAGCAGCTTACGAGACAGTTCGACCCTGGGGAATGAGCAGTTCTTC. This chain joins TRBV5-6 and TRBJ2-1, with TRBD1 as a possible D gene (5 bases). Germline assignment: CDR1 SGHDT and CDR2 YYEEEE. The V end lost 2 bases, the J end lost 7 bases, and 22 bases lay between the germline ends. This CDR3 has 17 residues.

The sample holds one count of this clone. The chain couples TRBV7-9 to TRBJ2-3; 7 bases line up with TRBD2. V shed 4 bases, J shed 10 bases, and the junction held 11 bases outside the gene matches. The CDR3 extends over 14 amino acids. CDR1 SEHNR and CDR2 FQNEAQ come from the germline V gene (reference sequence). CDR3 residues: CASSSSSGGLAQYF. The CDR3 DNA reads as TGTGCCAGCAGCTCCTCTAGCGGAGGGTTGGCGCAGTATTTT.